Below, 3 T cell receptor beta chains from the same sample are listed, as sequenced in a study of T cells in Graves' hyperthyroidism and ophthalmopathy. From RNA transcripts, TCR beta CDR3 regions were amplified. Initially, a first-round RT-PCR of the TCR CDR3 employed the HTBI primer set. A single record per CDR3 protein comes from TCRdb applying MiXCR to the multiplex PCR reads. The data show around 690,000 distinct CDR3 sequences, 15% to 20% seen once. The specimen was blood. Source of these receptors: a middle-aged man with Graves' hyperthyroidism.

This clonotype was seen repeatedly, ten times or more. This chain connects TRBV11-2 to TRBJ2-2; TRBD1 agrees at 11 bases. Germline assignment: CDR1 SGHAT and CDR2 FQNNGV. The V segment lost 5 bases and the J segment 5 bases; nucleotides outside the gene matches: 7. CDR3 length: 16 residues. In nucleotides, the CDR3 is TGTGCCAGCAGCCCCCTGGGACAGGGGGTTACCGGGGAGCTGTTTTTT. As protein: CASSPLGQGVTGELFF.

This clonotype turned up a few times. The rearrangement links TRBV25-1 to TRBJ2-1, with 10 positions matching TRBD1. With 3 bases clipped from V and 9 bases from J, the junction kept 2 bases outside the gene matches. This CDR3 has 13 residues. CDR1 is MGHDK, CDR2 SYGVNS, per germline. The DNA for the CDR3 is TGTGCCAGCAGTGAGACAGGGGGCCCTGAGCAGTTCTTC. This sequence encodes CASSETGGPEQFF.

V is TRBV27 and J is TRBJ1-1, with 7 bases aligning to TRBD1. Per germline, CDR1 MNHEY and CDR2 SMNVEV (reference sequence). The CDR3 loop spans 14 amino acids. With 6 bases clipped from V and 6 bases from J, the junction kept 10 bases outside the gene matches. The CDR3 loop is CASRQDRTGAEAFF. The CDR3 DNA is TGTGCCAGCAGACAGGACAGGACCGGGGCTGAAGCTTTCTTT.